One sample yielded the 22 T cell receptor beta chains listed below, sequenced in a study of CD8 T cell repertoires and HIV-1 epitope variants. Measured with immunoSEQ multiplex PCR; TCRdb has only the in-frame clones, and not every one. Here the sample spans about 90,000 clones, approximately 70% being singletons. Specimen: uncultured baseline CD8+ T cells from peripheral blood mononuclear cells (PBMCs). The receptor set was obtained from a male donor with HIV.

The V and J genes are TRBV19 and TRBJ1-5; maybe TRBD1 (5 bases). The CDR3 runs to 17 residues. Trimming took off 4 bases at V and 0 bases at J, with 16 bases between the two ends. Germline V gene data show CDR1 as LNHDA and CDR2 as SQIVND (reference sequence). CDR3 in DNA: TGTGCCAGTAGTACCCGCCTGCGGGGGTTTAGCAATCAGCCCCAGCATTTT. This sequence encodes CASSTRLRGFSNQPQHF.

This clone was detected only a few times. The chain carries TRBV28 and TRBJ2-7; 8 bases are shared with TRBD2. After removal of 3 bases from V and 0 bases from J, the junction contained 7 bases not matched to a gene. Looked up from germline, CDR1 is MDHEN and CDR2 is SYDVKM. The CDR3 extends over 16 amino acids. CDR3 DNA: TGTGCCAGCAGTTTGGACTGGACTAGCATCTCCTACGAGCAGTACTTC. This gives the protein CASSLDWTSISYEQYF.

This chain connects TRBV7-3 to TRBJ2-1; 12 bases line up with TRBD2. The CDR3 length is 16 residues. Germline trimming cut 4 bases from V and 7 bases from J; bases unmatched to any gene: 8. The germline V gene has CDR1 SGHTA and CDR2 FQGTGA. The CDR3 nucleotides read TGTGCCAGCAGCTCCCTAGCGGGGGGGCCAAGGAATGAGCAGTTCTTC. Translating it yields CASSSLAGGPRNEQFF.

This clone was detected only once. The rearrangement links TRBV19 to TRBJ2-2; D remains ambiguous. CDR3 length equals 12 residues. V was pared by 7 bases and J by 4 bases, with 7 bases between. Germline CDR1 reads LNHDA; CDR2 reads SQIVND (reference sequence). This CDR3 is CASKTSTGELFF. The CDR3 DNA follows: TGTGCCAGTAAGACCAGCACCGGGGAGCTGTTTTTT.

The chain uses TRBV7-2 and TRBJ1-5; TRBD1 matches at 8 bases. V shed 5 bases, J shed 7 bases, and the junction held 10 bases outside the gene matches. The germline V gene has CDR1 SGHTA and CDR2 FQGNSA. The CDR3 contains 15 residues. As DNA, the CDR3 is TGTGCCAGCAGCATCCGGACAGGGAAAGGACAGCCCCAGCATTTT. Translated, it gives CASSIRTGKGQPQHF.

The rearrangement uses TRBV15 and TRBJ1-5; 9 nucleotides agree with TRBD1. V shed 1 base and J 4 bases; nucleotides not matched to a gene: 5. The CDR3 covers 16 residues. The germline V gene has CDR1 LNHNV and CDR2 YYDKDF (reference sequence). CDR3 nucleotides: TGTGCCACCAGCAGAGGAGGGGGACAGGGTAATCAGCCCCAGCATTTT. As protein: CATSRGGGQGNQPQHF.

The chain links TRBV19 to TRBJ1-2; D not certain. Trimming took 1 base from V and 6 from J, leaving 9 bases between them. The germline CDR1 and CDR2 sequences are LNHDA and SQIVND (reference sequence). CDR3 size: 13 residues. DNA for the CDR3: TGTGCCAGTAGTATAGGGCCCGGACATGGCTACACCTTC. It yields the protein CASSIGPGHGYTF.

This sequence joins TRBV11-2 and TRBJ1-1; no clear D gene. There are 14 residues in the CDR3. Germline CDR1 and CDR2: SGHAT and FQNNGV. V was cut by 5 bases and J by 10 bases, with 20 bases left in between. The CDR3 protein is CASSHARETGRAFF. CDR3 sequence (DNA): TGTGCCAGCAGCCACGCGAGGGAGACGGGCAGAGCTTTCTTT.

Here the CDR3 reads CASSQRRDEQFF. CDR3 nucleotide sequence: TGTGCCAGCAGCCAGCGGAGGGATGAGCAGTTCTTC. The genes are TRBV7-2 and TRBJ2-1; TRBD2 might be the D (6 bases). Germline V gene sequence: CDR1 SGHTA, CDR2 FQGNSA. V was cut by 5 bases and J by 8 bases, with 10 bases left in between. CDR3 length: 12 amino acids.

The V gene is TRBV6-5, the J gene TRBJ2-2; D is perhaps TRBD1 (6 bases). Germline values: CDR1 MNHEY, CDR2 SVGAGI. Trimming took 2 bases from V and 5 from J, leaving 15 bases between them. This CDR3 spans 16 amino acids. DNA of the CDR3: TGTGCCAGCAGTTACGGAACAGGGTCGGGTACCGGGGAGCTGTTTTTT. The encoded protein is CASSYGTGSGTGELFF.

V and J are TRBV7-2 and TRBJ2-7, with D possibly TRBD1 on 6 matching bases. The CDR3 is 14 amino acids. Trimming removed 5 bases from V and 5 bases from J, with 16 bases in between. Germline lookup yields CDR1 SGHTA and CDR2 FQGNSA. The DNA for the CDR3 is TGTGCCAGCAGCCCGGGACACCAAAGCCACGAGCAGTACTTC. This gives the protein CASSPGHQSHEQYF.

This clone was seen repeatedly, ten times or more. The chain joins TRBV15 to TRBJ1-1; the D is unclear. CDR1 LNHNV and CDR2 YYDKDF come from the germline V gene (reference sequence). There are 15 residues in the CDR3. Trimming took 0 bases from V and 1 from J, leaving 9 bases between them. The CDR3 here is CATSRDPDPNTEAFF. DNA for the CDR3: TGTGCCACCAGCAGAGATCCTGACCCGAACACTGAAGCTTTCTTT.

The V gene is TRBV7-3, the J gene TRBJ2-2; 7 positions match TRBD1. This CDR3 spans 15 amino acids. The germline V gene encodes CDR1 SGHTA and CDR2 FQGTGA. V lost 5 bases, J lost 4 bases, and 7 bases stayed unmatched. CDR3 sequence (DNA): TGTGCCAGCAGCGTCAGGGGGAGCAGCACCGGGGAGCTGTTTTTT. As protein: CASSVRGSSTGELFF.

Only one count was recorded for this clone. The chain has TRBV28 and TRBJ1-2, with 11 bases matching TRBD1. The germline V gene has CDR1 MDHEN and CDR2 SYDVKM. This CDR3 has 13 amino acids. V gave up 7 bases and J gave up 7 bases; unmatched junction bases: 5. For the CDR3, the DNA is TGTGCCAGCATGGTGGGACAGGGGGGTGGCTACACCTTC. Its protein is CASMVGQGGGYTF.

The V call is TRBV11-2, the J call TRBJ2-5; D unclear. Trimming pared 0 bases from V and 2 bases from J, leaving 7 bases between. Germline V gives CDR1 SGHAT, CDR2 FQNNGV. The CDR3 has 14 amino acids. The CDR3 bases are TGTGCCAGCAGCTTAGAGCGTGGGCAAGAGACCCAGTACTTC. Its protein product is CASSLERGQETQYF. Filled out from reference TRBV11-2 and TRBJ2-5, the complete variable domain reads EAGVAQSPRYKIIEKRQSVAFWCNPISGHATLYWYQQILGQGPKLLIQFQNNGVVDDSQLPKDRFSAERLKGVDSTLKIQPAKLEDSAVYLCASSLERGQETQYFGPGTRLLVL.

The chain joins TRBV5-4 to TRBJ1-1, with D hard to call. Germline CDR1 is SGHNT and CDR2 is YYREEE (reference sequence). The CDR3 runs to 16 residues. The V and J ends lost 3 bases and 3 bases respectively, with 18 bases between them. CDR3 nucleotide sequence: TGTGCCAGCAGCTCCCCGCTAAGATCCAAGGACACTGAAGCTTTCTTT. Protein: CASSSPLRSKDTEAFF.

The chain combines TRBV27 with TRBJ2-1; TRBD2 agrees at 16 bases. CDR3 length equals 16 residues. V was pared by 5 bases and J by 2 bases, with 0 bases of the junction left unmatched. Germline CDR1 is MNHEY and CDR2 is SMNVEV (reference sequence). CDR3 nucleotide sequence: TGTGCCAGCAGTGGGACTAGCGGGGGGGCCTACAATGAGCAGTTCTTC. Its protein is CASSGTSGGAYNEQFF.

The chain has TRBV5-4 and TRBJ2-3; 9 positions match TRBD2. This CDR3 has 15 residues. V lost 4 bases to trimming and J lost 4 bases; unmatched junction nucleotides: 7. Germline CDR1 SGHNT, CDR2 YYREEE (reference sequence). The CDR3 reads CASSLSGGLADTQYF. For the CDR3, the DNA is TGTGCCAGCAGCCTAAGCGGGGGGCTCGCAGATACGCAGTATTTT.

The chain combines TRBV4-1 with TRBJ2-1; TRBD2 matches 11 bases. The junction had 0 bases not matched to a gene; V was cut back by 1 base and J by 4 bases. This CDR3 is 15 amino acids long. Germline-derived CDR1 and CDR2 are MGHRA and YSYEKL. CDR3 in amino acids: CASSQVAGGYNEQFF. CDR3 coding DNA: TGCGCCAGCAGCCAAGTAGCGGGAGGGTACAATGAGCAGTTCTTC.

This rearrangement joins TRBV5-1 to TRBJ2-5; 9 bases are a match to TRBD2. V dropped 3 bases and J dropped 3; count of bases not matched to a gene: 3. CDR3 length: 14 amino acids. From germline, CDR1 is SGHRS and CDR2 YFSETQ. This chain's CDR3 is CASSSAGGKETQYF. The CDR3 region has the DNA TGCGCCAGCAGCTCTGCGGGGGGGAAAGAGACCCAGTACTTC. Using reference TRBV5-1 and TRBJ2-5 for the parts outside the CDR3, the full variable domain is KAGVTQTPRYLIKTRGQQVTLSCSPISGHRSVSWYQQTPGQGLQFLFEYFSETQRNKGNFPGRFSGRQFSNSRSEMNVSTLELGDSALYLCASSSAGGKETQYFGPGTRLLVL.

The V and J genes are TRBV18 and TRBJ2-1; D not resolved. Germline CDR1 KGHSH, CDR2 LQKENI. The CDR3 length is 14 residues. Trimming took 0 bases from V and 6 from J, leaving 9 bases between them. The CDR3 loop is CASSPPELSNEQFF. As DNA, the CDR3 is TGTGCCAGCTCACCACCGGAACTCTCCAATGAGCAGTTCTTC.

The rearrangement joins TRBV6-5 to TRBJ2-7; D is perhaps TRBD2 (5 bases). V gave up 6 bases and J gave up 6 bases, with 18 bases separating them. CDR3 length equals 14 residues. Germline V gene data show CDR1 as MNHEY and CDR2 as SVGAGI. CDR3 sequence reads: CASRTTVGVFEQYF. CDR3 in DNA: TGTGCCAGCAGAACGACGGTGGGAGTTTTCGAGCAGTACTTC.